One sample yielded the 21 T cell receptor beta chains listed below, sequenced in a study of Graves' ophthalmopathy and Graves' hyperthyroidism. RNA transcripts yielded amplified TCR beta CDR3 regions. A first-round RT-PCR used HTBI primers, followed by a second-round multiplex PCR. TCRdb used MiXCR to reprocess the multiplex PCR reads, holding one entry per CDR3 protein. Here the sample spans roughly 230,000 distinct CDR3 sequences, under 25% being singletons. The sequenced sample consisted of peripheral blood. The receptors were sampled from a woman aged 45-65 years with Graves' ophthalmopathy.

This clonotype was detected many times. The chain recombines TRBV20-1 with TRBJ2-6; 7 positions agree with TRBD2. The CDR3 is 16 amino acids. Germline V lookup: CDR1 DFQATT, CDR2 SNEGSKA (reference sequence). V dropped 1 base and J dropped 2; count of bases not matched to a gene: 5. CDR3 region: CSARVVGGPGANVLTF. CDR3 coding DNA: TGCAGTGCTAGAGTGGTGGGAGGGCCTGGGGCCAACGTCCTGACTTTC.

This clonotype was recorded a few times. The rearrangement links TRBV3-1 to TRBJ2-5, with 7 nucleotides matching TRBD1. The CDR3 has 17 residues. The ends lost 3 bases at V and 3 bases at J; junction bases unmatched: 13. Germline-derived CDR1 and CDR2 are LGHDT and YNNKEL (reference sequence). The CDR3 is CASSQGLPTGWEETQYF. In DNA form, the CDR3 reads TGTGCCAGCAGCCAGGGGTTGCCGACAGGGTGGGAAGAGACCCAGTACTTC.

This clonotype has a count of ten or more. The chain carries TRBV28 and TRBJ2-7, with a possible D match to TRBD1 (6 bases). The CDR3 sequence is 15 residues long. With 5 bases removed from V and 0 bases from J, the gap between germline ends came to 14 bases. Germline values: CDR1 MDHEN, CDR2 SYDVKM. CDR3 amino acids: CASSRSGTYSYEQYF. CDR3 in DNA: TGTGCCAGCAGTCGCTCAGGGACATACTCCTACGAGCAGTACTTC.

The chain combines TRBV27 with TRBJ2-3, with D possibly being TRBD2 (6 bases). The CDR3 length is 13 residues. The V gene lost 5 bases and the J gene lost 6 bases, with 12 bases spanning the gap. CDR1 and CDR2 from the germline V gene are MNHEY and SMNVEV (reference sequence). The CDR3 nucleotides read TGTGCCAGCAGTCCTTGGGGGGTGGATACGCAGTATTTT. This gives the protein CASSPWGVDTQYF.

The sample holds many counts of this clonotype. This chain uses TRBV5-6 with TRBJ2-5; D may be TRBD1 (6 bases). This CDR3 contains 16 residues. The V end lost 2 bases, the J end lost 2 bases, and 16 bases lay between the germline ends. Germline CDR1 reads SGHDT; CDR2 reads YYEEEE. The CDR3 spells CASSFLGQSDQETQYF. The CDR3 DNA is TGTGCCAGCAGCTTCCTCGGACAGTCGGATCAAGAGACCCAGTACTTC.

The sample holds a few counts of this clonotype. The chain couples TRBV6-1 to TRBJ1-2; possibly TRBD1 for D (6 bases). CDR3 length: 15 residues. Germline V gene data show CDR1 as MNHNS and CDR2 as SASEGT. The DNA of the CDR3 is TGTGTCGGCAGATTCCGTCCCGGGACATCTATCGTCTACACCTTC. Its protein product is CVGRFRPGTSIVYTF.

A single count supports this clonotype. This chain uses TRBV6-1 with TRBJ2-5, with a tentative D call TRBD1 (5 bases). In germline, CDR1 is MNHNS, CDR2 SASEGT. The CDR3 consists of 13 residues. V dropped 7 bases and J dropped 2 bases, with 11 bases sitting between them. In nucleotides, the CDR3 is TGTGCCAGCATCTGGGGCAGTCAAGAGACCCAGTACTTC. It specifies CASIWGSQETQYF.

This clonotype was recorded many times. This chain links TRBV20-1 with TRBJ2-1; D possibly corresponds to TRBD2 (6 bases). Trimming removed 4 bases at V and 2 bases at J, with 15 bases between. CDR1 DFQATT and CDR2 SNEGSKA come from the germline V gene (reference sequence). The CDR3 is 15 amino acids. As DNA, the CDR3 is TGCAGTGCTATTTCCCTAGCGTCCCCCTACAATGAGCAGTTCTTC. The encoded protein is CSAISLASPYNEQFF.

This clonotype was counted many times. The CDR3 bases are TGTGCCAGCACCCTGACAGTTTATAATTCACCCCTCCACTTT. Protein sequence: CASTLTVYNSPLHF. J is TRBJ1-6 and V is TRBV7-2, with D perhaps matching TRBD1 (5 bases). The CDR3 has 14 residues. In germline, CDR1 is SGHTA, CDR2 FQGNSA. V lost 7 bases and J lost 4, with 11 bases in between.

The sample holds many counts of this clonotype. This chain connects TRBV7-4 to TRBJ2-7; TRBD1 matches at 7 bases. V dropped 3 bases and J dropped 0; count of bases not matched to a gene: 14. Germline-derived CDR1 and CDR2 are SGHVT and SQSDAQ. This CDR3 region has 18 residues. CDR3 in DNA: TGTGCCAGCAGCTTTGACAGGGTCGGGCTGGGGCACTCCTACGAGCAGTACTTC. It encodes CASSFDRVGLGHSYEQYF.

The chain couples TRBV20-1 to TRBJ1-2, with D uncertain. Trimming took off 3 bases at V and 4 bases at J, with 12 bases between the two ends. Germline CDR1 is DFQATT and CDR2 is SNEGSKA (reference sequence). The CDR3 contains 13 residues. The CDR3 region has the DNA TGCAGTGCTAGTAAGGCAGTAACCTATGGCTACACCTTC. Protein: CSASKAVTYGYTF.

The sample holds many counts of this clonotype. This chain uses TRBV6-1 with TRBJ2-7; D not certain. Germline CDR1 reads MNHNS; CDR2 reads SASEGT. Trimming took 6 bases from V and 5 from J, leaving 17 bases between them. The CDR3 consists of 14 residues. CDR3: CASSTPLVGNEQYF. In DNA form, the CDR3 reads TGTGCCAGCAGCACACCCCTTGTAGGGAACGAGCAGTACTTC.

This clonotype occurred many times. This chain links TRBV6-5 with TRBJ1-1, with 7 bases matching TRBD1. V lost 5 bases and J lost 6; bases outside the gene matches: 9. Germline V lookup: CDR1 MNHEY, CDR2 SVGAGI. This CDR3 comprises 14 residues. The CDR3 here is CASSPHRQGPEAFF. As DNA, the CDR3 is TGTGCCAGCAGTCCCCATCGACAGGGCCCTGAAGCTTTCTTT.

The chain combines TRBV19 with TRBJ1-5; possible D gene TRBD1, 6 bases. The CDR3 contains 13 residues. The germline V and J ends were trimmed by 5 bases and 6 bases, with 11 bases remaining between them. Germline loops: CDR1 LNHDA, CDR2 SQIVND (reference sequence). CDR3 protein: CASSDRSRQPQHF. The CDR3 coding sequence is TGTGCCAGTAGTGACAGGTCTCGTCAGCCCCAGCATTTT.

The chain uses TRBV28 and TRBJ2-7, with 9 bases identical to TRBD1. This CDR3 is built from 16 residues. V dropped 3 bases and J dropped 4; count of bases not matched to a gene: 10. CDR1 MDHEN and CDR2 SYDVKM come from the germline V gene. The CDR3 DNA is TGTGCCAGCAGTTTCTTGGCGACAGGGGGGAAGTACGAGCAGTACTTC. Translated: CASSFLATGGKYEQYF.

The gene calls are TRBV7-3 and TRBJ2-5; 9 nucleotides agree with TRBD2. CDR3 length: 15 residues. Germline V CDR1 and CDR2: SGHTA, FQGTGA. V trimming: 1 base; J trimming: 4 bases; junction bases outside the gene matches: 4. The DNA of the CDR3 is TGTGCCAGCAGCTTAAGGGGCGGGGGGGCAGAGACCCAGTACTTC. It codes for CASSLRGGGAETQYF.

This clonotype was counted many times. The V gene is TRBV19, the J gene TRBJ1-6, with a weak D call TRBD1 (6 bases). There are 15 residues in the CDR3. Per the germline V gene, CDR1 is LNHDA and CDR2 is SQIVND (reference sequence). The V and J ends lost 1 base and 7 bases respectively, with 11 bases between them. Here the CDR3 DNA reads TGTGCCAGTAGTATAGGCAGGGGTGGGAATTCACCCCTCCACTTT. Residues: CASSIGRGGNSPLHF.

The CDR3 nucleotides read TGTGCCAGCACCCAGAAAATAAACACTGAAGCTTTCTTT. Translation gives CASTQKINTEAFF. V gene TRBV6-1 combines with J gene TRBJ1-1; unclear D gene. Germline V gene sequence: CDR1 MNHNS, CDR2 SASEGT. The CDR3 is 13 residues long. With 7 bases removed from V and 2 bases from J, the gap between germline ends came to 11 bases.

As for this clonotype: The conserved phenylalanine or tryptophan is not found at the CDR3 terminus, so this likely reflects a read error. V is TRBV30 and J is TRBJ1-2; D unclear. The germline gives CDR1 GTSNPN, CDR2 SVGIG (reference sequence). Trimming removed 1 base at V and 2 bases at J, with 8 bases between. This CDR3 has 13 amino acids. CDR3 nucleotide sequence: TGTGCCTGGAGTGCCACGTCAAACTATGGCTACACCCTC. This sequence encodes CAWSATSNYGYTL.

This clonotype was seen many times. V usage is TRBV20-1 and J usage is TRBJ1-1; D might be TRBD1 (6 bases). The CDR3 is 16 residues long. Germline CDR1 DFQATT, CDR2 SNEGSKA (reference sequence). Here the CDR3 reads CRARAPSGGYLGEAFF. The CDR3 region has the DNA TGCAGAGCGCGGGCACCAAGCGGGGGCTATCTGGGTGAAGCTTTCTTT.

The CDR3 DNA is TGTGCCAGCAGCCCCGTCAACCGGGCGGGCAATGAGCAGTTCTTC. Protein product: CASSPVNRAGNEQFF. The genes are TRBV11-1 and TRBJ2-1, with TRBD2 as a possible D gene (5 bases). The CDR3 is 15 amino acids. The germline gives CDR1 SGHAT, CDR2 FQDESV (reference sequence). V was pared by 5 bases and J by 6 bases, with 17 bases between.